The 14 T cell receptor beta chains given below trace back to one sample, sequenced in a study of shared clonotypes between healthy human individuals. Repertoires were generated with immunoSEQ multiplex PCR, while TCRdb's copy carries only in-frame clones and drops some. The repertoire consists of roughly 300,000 clones, with more than 60% occurring once and the leading ten covering 8% to 13%. Input material: memory CD4+ T cells sorted from blood. Described subset: CD45RA-negative fraction. The receptor set was obtained from a man aged 30-40 years in good health.

V is TRBV5-6 and J is TRBJ2-1; D tentatively reads TRBD1 or TRBD2 (5 bases each). This CDR3 comprises 14 residues. The ends were cut back, 1 base at V and 4 bases at J, with 9 bases in the middle. CDR1 is SGHDT, CDR2 YYEEEE, per germline. In nucleotides, the CDR3 is TGTGCCAGCAGCTTGTGGGGGTTTTACAATGAGCAGTTCTTC. Amino acid sequence: CASSLWGFYNEQFF.

This chain connects TRBV2 to TRBJ2-3; tentatively, D is TRBD2 (5 bases). Deletions cut 5 bases from V and 1 base from J, with 13 bases between. The germline V gene has CDR1 SNHLY and CDR2 FYNNEI. This CDR3 has 15 residues. The DNA for the CDR3 is TGTGCCAGCAGTAGAGGGCGGATGGGCACAGATACGCAGTATTTT. This translates into CASSRGRMGTDTQYF.

The sample holds many counts of this clone. The chain recombines TRBV27 with TRBJ1-1; tentative D call: TRBD1 (6 bases). V lost 6 bases and J 5 bases, leaving 19 bases between the germline ends. The CDR3 consists of 15 residues. Per germline, CDR1 MNHEY and CDR2 SMNVEV (reference sequence). The CDR3 protein is CASRSQAGTLTEAFF. DNA of the CDR3: TGTGCCAGCAGATCACAGGCCGGGACACTGACTGAAGCTTTCTTT.

CDR3 residues: CASSTGLAGSYNEQFF. The DNA of the CDR3 is TGTGCCAGTAGCACGGGGCTAGCGGGTTCCTACAATGAGCAGTTCTTC. The chain recombines TRBV19 with TRBJ2-1, with 8 positions matching TRBD2. J lost 1 base, V lost 6 bases, and 8 bases had no gene match. CDR3 length: 16 amino acids. CDR1 is LNHDA and CDR2 is SQIVND in the germline V gene (reference sequence).

The gene calls are TRBV7-6 and TRBJ2-1; tentatively, D is TRBD2 (5 bases). Germline V lookup: CDR1 SGHVS, CDR2 FNYEAQ. V was cut by 3 bases and J by 0 bases, with 9 bases left in between. The CDR3 has 15 residues. The CDR3 region is CASSLLGSSYNEQFF. CDR3 nucleotides: TGTGCCAGCAGCTTGTTAGGGAGCTCCTACAATGAGCAGTTCTTC.

The rearrangement links TRBV6-5 to TRBJ1-1, with D maybe TRBD1 (5 bases). V lost 7 bases to trimming and J lost 1 base, with 13 bases between them. From germline, CDR1 is MNHEY and CDR2 SVGAGI. This CDR3 is built from 14 residues. The CDR3 bases are TGTGCCAGCAACTCGGTCGGGGCGAACACTGAAGCTTTCTTT. Encoded protein: CASNSVGANTEAFF.

J is TRBJ1-3 and V is TRBV5-1, with D possibly TRBD1 on 5 matching bases. Germline assignment: CDR1 SGHRS and CDR2 YFSETQ. The CDR3 has 16 amino acids. V dropped 4 bases and J dropped 0 bases, with 14 bases sitting between them. The CDR3 spells CASSPTATSSGNTIYF. CDR3 DNA sequence: TGCGCCAGCAGCCCGACAGCTACCTCCTCTGGAAACACCATATATTTT.

Notes on this clone: This sample also contains other DNA sequences that code for the same CDR3. This rearrangement joins TRBV6-5 to TRBJ1-1, with D perhaps matching TRBD1 (5 bases). This CDR3 contains 14 residues. The germline CDR1 and CDR2 sequences are MNHEY and SVGAGI. V gave up 6 bases and J gave up 1 base, with 12 bases separating them. The CDR3 DNA follows: TGTGCCAGCAGCCTAGGGGTTGGGAACACTGAAGCTTTCTTT. It translates to CASSLGVGNTEAFF.

At least ten counts were recorded for this clone. The same CDR3 can be traced to other DNA sequences in this sample. The chain employs TRBV7-9 and TRBJ2-2; weak D call: TRBD2 (6 bases). V was trimmed by 1 base and J by 4 bases, leaving 10 bases between them. Germline V gene lookup returns CDR1 SEHNR and CDR2 FQNEAQ (reference sequence). The CDR3 length is 15 residues. CDR3 in DNA: TGTGCCAGCAGCTTAGTCGGGAGAATCACCGGGGAGCTGTTTTTT. This codes for CASSLVGRITGELFF. The entire variable domain, with the rest obtained from reference TRBV7-9 and TRBJ2-2, is as follows: DTGVSQNPRHKITKRGQNVTFRCDPISEHNRLYWYRQTLGQGPEFLTYFQNEAQLEKSRLLSDRFSAERPKGSFSTLEIQRTEQGDSAMYLCASSLVGRITGELFFGEGSRLTVL.

This chain links TRBV6-6 with TRBJ1-1; D not resolved. This CDR3 contains 13 residues. V was pared by 6 bases and J by 9 bases, with 17 bases between. Germline CDR1 reads MNHNY; CDR2 reads SVGAGI (reference sequence). CDR3: CASRSRPADKAFF. The CDR3 bases are TGTGCCAGCAGATCCCGGCCGGCCGATAAAGCTTTCTTT.

This chain joins TRBV15 and TRBJ2-7; D may match TRBD1 or TRBD2 (5 bases each). The CDR3 consists of 16 residues. V lost 0 bases to trimming and J lost 4 bases, with 16 bases between them. Germline V lookup: CDR1 LNHNV, CDR2 YYDKDF (reference sequence). The CDR3: CATSRDWGTVLYEQYF. Written as DNA, the CDR3 is TGTGCCACCAGCAGAGATTGGGGGACGGTCTTGTACGAGCAGTACTTC.

The J gene is TRBJ2-5, the V gene TRBV14, with TRBD1 matching 8 bases. Germline values: CDR1 SGHDN, CDR2 FVKESK. This CDR3 is 11 amino acids long. The ends lost 8 bases at V and 9 bases at J; junction bases unmatched: 5. Written as DNA, the CDR3 is TGTGCCAGCGGGGGGACAGGTCCCCAGTACTTC. Translating gives CASGGTGPQYF. Full variable domain (missing parts from reference TRBV14 and TRBJ2-5): EAGVTQFPSHSVIEKGQTVTLRCDPISGHDNLYWYRRVMGKEIKFLLHFVKESKQDESGMPNNRFLAERTGGTYSTLKVQPAELEDSGVYFCASGGTGPQYFGPGTRLLVL.

This chain joins TRBV18 and TRBJ1-5, with TRBD1 as a possible D gene (5 bases). This CDR3 has 14 residues. The V gene lost 5 bases and the J gene lost 3 bases, with 11 bases spanning the gap. The germline V gene encodes CDR1 KGHSH and CDR2 LQKENI. This chain's CDR3 is CASSFDRTNQPQHF. The CDR3, as DNA: TGTGCCAGCTCATTCGACAGAACCAATCAGCCCCAGCATTTT. Supplemented by reference TRBV18 and TRBJ1-5, the full variable domain reads NAGVMQNPRHLVRRRGQEARLRCSPMKGHSHVYWYRQLPEEGLKFMVYLQKENIIDESGMPKERFSAEFPKEGPSILRIQQVVRGDSAAYFCASSFDRTNQPQHFGDGTRLSIL.

The chain combines TRBV13 with TRBJ1-5, with a weak D call TRBD1 (5 bases). The CDR3 totals 13 residues. The V gene's germline CDR1 is PRHDT and CDR2 FYEKMQ (reference sequence). Trimming removed 5 bases at V and 7 bases at J, with 12 bases between. The CDR3 nucleotides read TGTGCCAGCAGCAAAGGGACTCGCCAGCCCCAGCATTTT. Translation gives CASSKGTRQPQHF.